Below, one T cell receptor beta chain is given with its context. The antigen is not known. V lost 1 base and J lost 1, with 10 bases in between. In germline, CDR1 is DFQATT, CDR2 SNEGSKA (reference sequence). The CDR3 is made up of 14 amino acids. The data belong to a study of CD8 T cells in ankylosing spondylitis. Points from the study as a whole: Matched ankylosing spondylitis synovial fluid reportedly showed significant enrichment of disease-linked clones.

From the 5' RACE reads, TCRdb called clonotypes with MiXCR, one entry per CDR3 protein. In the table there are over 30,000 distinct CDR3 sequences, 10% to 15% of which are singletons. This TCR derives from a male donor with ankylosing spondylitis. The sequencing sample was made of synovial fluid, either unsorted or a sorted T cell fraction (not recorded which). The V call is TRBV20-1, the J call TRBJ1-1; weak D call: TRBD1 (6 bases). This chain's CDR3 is CSARGGPANTEAFF. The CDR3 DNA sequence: TGCAGTGCTAGAGGGGGGCCCGCGAACACTGAAGCTTTCTTT.